The 16 T cell receptor beta chains listed next were all sequenced from one sample in a study of OX40 agonist ivuxolimab in advanced cancers. Library preparation employed the immunoSEQ multiplex PCR assay. In its TCRdb copy, this immuneACCESS table keeps in-frame sequences only and misses some clones. Where compared with another copy, unresolved V genes explain less than half of these, and the others have no known cause. Present in this sample are roughly 110,000 clones, around 93% of which were seen just once. The ten biggest clones cover about 1.2% of the sample. This sample comprised CD4+ or CD8+ T cells sorted from blood, obtained in a trial of the OX40 agonist ivuxolimab. These TCRs come from an adult with an advanced solid tumor such as melanoma, head and neck, liver or kidney cancer.

The chain uses TRBV29-1 and TRBJ2-2; TRBD2 matches 7 bases. From germline, CDR1 is SQVTM and CDR2 ANQGSEA. This CDR3 contains 15 residues. The V and J ends lost 4 bases and 1 base, in that order; junction bases with no gene match: 6. DNA for the CDR3: TGCAGCGTTGGCCCTAGCGGAAAGAACACCGGGGAGCTGTTTTTT. The encoded protein is CSVGPSGKNTGELFF.

This clone is a singleton in its sample. J is TRBJ2-7 and V is TRBV5-1; 8 bases agree with TRBD1. The CDR3 totals 15 residues. Germline loops: CDR1 SGHRS, CDR2 YFSETQ. With 3 bases clipped from V and 2 bases from J, the junction kept 7 bases outside the gene matches. CDR3 loop: CASSSWTGPTYEQYF. For the CDR3, the DNA is TGCGCCAGCAGCTCCTGGACAGGGCCCACCTACGAGCAGTACTTC.

This chain joins TRBV11-3 and TRBJ2-7, with D uncertain. Germline V CDR1 and CDR2: SGHNT, YENEEA. This CDR3 comprises 13 residues. The V end lost 1 base, the J end lost 2 bases, and 6 bases lay between the germline ends. This CDR3 is CASSLVRAYEQYF. The CDR3, as DNA: TGTGCCAGCAGCTTAGTGAGAGCCTACGAGCAGTACTTC. Full variable domain (remainder filled in from reference TRBV11-3 and TRBJ2-7): EAGVVQSPRYKIIEKKQPVAFWCNPISGHNTLYWYLQNLGQGPELLIRYENEEAVDDSQLPKDRFSAERLKGVDSTLKIQPAELGDSAVYLCASSLVRAYEQYFGPGTRLTVT.

The genes are TRBV6-5 and TRBJ1-2, with 7 bases fitting TRBD1. Germline lookup yields CDR1 MNHEY and CDR2 SVGAGI. The CDR3 sequence is 14 residues long. With V trimmed by 6 bases and J by 8 bases, 12 bases remained unmatched. This chain's CDR3 is CASSLRQGSGGYTF. For the CDR3, the DNA is TGTGCCAGCAGCCTCAGACAGGGTTCAGGGGGCTACACCTTC.

This clone occurred once. The gene calls are TRBV28 and TRBJ1-3; 9 bases map to TRBD1. Trimming removed 2 bases from V and 2 bases from J; junction bases left unmatched: 4. Germline V gene lookup returns CDR1 MDHEN and CDR2 SYDVKM. The CDR3 runs to 16 residues. The CDR3 region has the DNA TGTGCCAGCAGTTTAAGGACAGGGGTAGCTGGAAACACCATATATTTT. Its protein product is CASSLRTGVAGNTIYF.

The gene calls are TRBV7-2 and TRBJ2-1, with a weak D call TRBD1 (5 bases). In germline, CDR1 is SGHTA, CDR2 FQGNSA. V shed 1 base and J shed 8 bases, with 9 bases lying between them. This CDR3 spans 13 amino acids. The CDR3 here is CASSLVGVDEQFF. As DNA, the CDR3 is TGTGCCAGCAGCTTAGTAGGGGTGGATGAGCAGTTCTTC.

The chain links TRBV19 to TRBJ1-4; D might be TRBD1 (5 bases). V lost 10 bases and J lost 0, with 12 bases in between. Germline V gene lookup returns CDR1 LNHDA and CDR2 SQIVND (reference sequence). The CDR3 is 14 amino acids. CDR3 residues: CAIATGSTNEKLFF. The DNA for the CDR3 is TGTGCCATCGCCACAGGATCAACTAATGAAAAACTGTTTTTT.

The V gene is TRBV28, the J gene TRBJ1-5; 9 nucleotides match TRBD1. Germline assignment: CDR1 MDHEN and CDR2 SYDVKM. V lost 6 bases to trimming and J lost 4 bases; unmatched junction nucleotides: 13. The CDR3 is made up of 17 amino acids. DNA for the CDR3: TGTGCCAGCAGCCGGGACAGGGAACCGCGATGGAATCAGCCCCAGCATTTT. Residues: CASSRDREPRWNQPQHF.

Regarding this clone: One junction end disagrees with the germline gene, perhaps due to a read error. The DNA of the CDR3 is TGTGCCAGTAGCATAGGACAGCAATTCTCCTACGAGCAGTACTTC. It encodes CASSIGQQFSYEQYF. This rearrangement joins TRBV19 to TRBJ2-7, with TRBD1 as a possible D gene (6 bases). This CDR3 is 15 amino acids long. CDR1 and CDR2 (germline): LNHDA, SQIVND (reference sequence).

The V call is TRBV19, the J call TRBJ1-1, with unresolved D. The CDR3 consists of 15 residues. Germline V gives CDR1 LNHDA, CDR2 SQIVND (reference sequence). Trimming shortened V by 3 bases and J by 1 base, and 12 bases separated the two germline ends. CDR3 nucleotide sequence: TGTGCCAGTAGTATGTGGGCTGAGCCGAACACTGAAGCTTTCTTT. Its protein is CASSMWAEPNTEAFF.

The chain combines TRBV6-5 with TRBJ1-1, with TRBD1 matching over 7 bases. The V and J ends lost 4 bases and 5 bases, in that order; junction bases with no gene match: 7. The CDR3 has 14 amino acids. From germline, CDR1 is MNHEY and CDR2 SVGAGI. CDR3 residues: CASSLYRGGTEAFF. The CDR3 DNA follows: TGTGCCAGCAGTTTGTACAGGGGAGGGACTGAAGCTTTCTTT.

J is TRBJ1-3 and V is TRBV21-1. TRBV21-1 counts as a pseudogene. This CDR3 is 17 amino acids long. The DNA for the CDR3 is TGTGCCAGCAGCAAAGATAGCGGAAACCTCTCTGGAAACACCATATATTTT. Amino acid sequence: CASSKDSGNLSGNTIYF.

The CDR3 is CSVVGSSYEQYF. The CDR3 DNA sequence: TGCAGCGTTGTTGGCAGCTCCTACGAGCAGTACTTC. This chain links TRBV29-1 with TRBJ2-7; D ambiguous. The CDR3 contains 12 residues. The V and J ends lost 4 bases and 0 bases respectively, with 7 bases between them. Germline V lookup: CDR1 SQVTM, CDR2 ANQGSEA.

The genes are TRBV18 and TRBJ1-4; 8 bases map to TRBD1. After removal of 4 bases from V and 8 bases from J, the junction contained 6 bases not matched to a gene. Germline V lookup: CDR1 KGHSH, CDR2 LQKENI. The CDR3 length is 14 residues. CDR3 sequence reads: CASSRTGTVEKLFF. The CDR3 region has the DNA TGTGCCAGCTCACGGACAGGGACGGTAGAAAAACTGTTTTTT.

V is TRBV7-3 and J is TRBJ1-1; tentatively, D is TRBD1 (6 bases). V was clipped by 5 bases and J by 11 bases, with 18 bases between them. The CDR3 loop spans 13 amino acids. Germline loops: CDR1 SGHTA, CDR2 FQGTGA. The CDR3 protein is CASSPGQNFQAFF. The CDR3 DNA reads TGTGCCAGCAGCCCGGGACAAAACTTCCAGGCTTTCTTT.

The chain couples TRBV9 to TRBJ1-1; TRBD1 is a possible D gene (5 bases). Trimming stripped 0 bases from V and 1 base from J, with 10 bases between. This CDR3 is built from 15 residues. The V gene's germline CDR1 is SGDLS and CDR2 YYNGEE. CDR3 amino acids: CASSVAGGGNTEAFF. CDR3 nucleotides: TGTGCCAGCAGCGTAGCCGGGGGTGGGAACACTGAAGCTTTCTTT.